Listed below are T cell receptor beta chains from one sample, sequenced in a study of identifying expanded T cells in peripheral blood. The table came from immunoSEQ multiplex PCR; TCRdb's copy has only in-frame clones and leaves some out. The sample contains 60,000 to 70,000 clones, around 83% of which appear only once. The source material was blood. The origin of the receptors is a person aged 18 to 75 in good health. Both conserved end residues are trimmed from each CDR3. A D gene is named only where the DNA matches it firmly. A row's size may be missing; if present it is once, few, many or a size class.

TRBJ1-2,NA,TRBV30,NA,AWREQRPFLNYGYT
TRBJ1-2,TRBD1,TRBV30,NA,AWSVLPGGAYYGYT
TRBJ2-7,TRBD2,TRBV30,NA,AWSLTSGYEQY
TRBJ1-2,NA,TRBV2,NA,ASSAQGTNYGYT
TRBJ2-7,NA,TRBV7-2,NA,ASSVTSGSYEQY
TRBJ1-5,NA,TRBV4-1,NA,ASRTGSNQPQH
TRBJ2-1,NA,TRBV4-2,NA,ASSQELGVLNEQF
TRBJ2-1,TRBD2,TRBV7-9,NA,ASSLDRGRGAEQF
TRBJ2-3,TRBD2,TRBV19,NA,ASSLTSKSDTQY
TRBJ2-3,NA,TRBV5-6,NA,ASRPGRLNILDTQY
TRBJ1-3,NA,TRBV21-1,NA,ASSKNPQMNRGPGNTIY
TRBJ2-4,NA,TRBV7-2,once,ASSLTGAKNIQY
TRBJ1-2,TRBD1,TRBV2,few,ASRDRVAGYT
TRBJ2-3,NA,TRBV5-4,NA,ASSRRLITDTQY
TRBJ1-5,NA,TRBV2,NA,ASSPRSPSNQPQH
TRBJ2-3,NA,TRBV13,NA,ASSRTDTQY
TRBJ2-2,NA,TRBV11-2,NA,ASSRGTGELF
TRBJ1-2,NA,TRBV18,NA,ASSPPTGTYGYT
TRBJ2-3,NA,TRBV11-2,few,ASSRVLADTQY
TRBJ2-7,NA,TRBV6-4,NA,ASSDGGRRLVGYEQY
TRBJ2-2,NA,TRBV7-6,NA,ASSLVGGAGELF
TRBJ1-2,TRBD1,TRBV7-2,NA,ASSETGRDYGYT
TRBJ2-1,TRBD2,TRBV5-4,NA,ASSSAGGRGDNEQF
TRBJ2-7,NA,TRBV19,NA,ASSIGYEQY
TRBJ2-1,NA,TRBV14,NA,ASSQDLGSDEQF
TRBJ2-7,TRBD2,TRBV7-9,NA,ASSSRAGTSSYEQY
TRBJ2-3,TRBD2,TRBV6-1,NA,ASSALAGDEDTQY
TRBJ2-3,TRBD1,TRBV5-1,few,ASSRQGAGTDTQY
TRBJ2-5,TRBD1,TRBV29-1,NA,SVDKTGGAETQY
TRBJ1-2,NA,TRBV7-8,NA,ASSVSGGYGYT
TRBJ2-1,TRBD1,TRBV5-1,NA,ASSLAGQVPTNEQF
TRBJ2-5,TRBD1,TRBV28,NA,ASRHGGQVLETQY
TRBJ1-1,NA,TRBV21-1,few,ASSKGTGYMNTEAF
TRBJ2-1,NA,TRBV4-1,NA,ASSRRVGNEQF